This T cell receptor beta chain stems from a study of cytomegalovirus exposure and HLA in healthy donors. Findings and caveats of the study: Productive rates of about 87% or about 30% were seen for most TCR beta V segments in an earlier analysis. Later examination showed HLA-associated TCR beta chains had greater clonal expansion than equally common others. It was reported that the classifier diagnosed cytomegalovirus status with high specificity and sensitivity in both the original and validation cohorts. Compared with the roughly 700-donor mean, an Asian-associated ancestry cluster reportedly had fewer N-insertions, according to a later analysis.

Germline-derived CDR1 and CDR2 are KGHSH and LQKENI. The CDR3 consists of 12 residues. Trimming took off 1 base at V and 5 bases at J, with 6 bases between the two ends. The PCR had 60 Vbeta and 13 Jbeta primers. The data were produced by immunoSEQ multiplex PCR, yet TCRdb's version contains in-frame clones alone and is incomplete. The sample carries about 85,000 clones, 80% recorded once. Comments on this clone: No antigen is known for it.

The TCR comes from a man aged 45-65 years in good health and CMV-seropositive. The material sequenced was PBMCs. The rearrangement uses TRBV18 and TRBJ2-7; D unresolved. The CDR3 protein is CASSPQPDEQYF. For the CDR3, the DNA is TGTGCCAGCTCACCACAGCCGGACGAGCAGTACTTC.